Following are 17 T cell receptor beta chains from one sample sequenced in a study of cytomegalovirus exposure and HLA in healthy donors. The PCR had 60 Vbeta and 13 Jbeta primers. Using immunoSEQ multiplex PCR, the repertoire was profiled, and TCRdb retains in-frame clones only, with some absent. In the table there are 95,000 to 110,000 clones, 82% of which are singletons. The specimen sequenced was PBMCs. These TCRs come from a man aged 25 to 45 in good health and CMV-seropositive.

J is TRBJ1-3 and V is TRBV6-1, with no clear D. V lost 8 bases and J lost 0, with 11 bases in between. Germline CDR1 MNHNS, CDR2 SASEGT. The CDR3 covers 14 residues. The CDR3 nucleotides read TGTGCCAGCGGGGAGCTCCCCTCTGGAAACACCATATATTTT. Its translation is CASGELPSGNTIYF.

The V call is TRBV4-1, the J call TRBJ1-1; TRBD1 is a possible D gene (6 bases). There are 16 residues in the CDR3. Germline V gene sequence: CDR1 MGHRA, CDR2 YSYEKL. Trimming cost V 4 bases and J 1 base, with 16 bases left between them. CDR3 coding DNA: TGCGCCAGCAGCCGACCAGGCGGGGGCAAGAACACTGAAGCTTTCTTT. Translation gives CASSRPGGGKNTEAFF.

Points on this clone: A read error may account for a junction end that differs from germline. The chain employs TRBV5-1 and TRBJ2-7, with D possibly matching TRBD1 (6 bases). This CDR3 has 16 residues. Germline loops: CDR1 SGHRS, CDR2 YFSETQ. CDR3 sequence reads: CASSLSIQGPTYGQYF. The CDR3 DNA reads as TGCGCCAGCAGCTTATCTATTCAGGGGCCGACCTACGGGCAGTACTTC.

The table lists this clone with a few counts. The rearrangement joins TRBV12-2 to TRBJ1-2; the table calls TRBD1, which could not be checked here. TRBV12-2 is a pseudogene locus. The CDR3 is 15 amino acids. Written as DNA, the CDR3 is TGTGCAAGTCGCTTAGCACCGGGACAGTACTATGGCTACACCTTC. Protein product: CASRLAPGQYYGYTF.

This chain joins TRBV5-5 and TRBJ1-5, with 7 bases that match TRBD1. The CDR3 is 15 residues long. The trim removed 3 bases at V and 7 bases at J, leaving 10 bases unmatched. The V gene's germline CDR1 is SGHKS and CDR2 YYEKEE (reference sequence). CDR3 loop: CASSSEGQRGQPQHF. The CDR3 DNA reads TGTGCCAGCAGCTCAGAGGGACAGAGAGGACAGCCCCAGCATTTT.

The table lists this clone with a count of one. CDR3 amino acids: CASRLEGDQPQHF. The CDR3 DNA follows: TGCGCCAGCAGACTGGAAGGGGATCAGCCCCAGCATTTT. The chain has TRBV5-1 and TRBJ1-5; D possibly corresponds to TRBD1 (5 bases). Trimming took 5 bases from V and 5 from J, leaving 11 bases between them. This CDR3 contains 13 residues. Germline V gene lookup returns CDR1 SGHRS and CDR2 YFSETQ.

The rearrangement uses TRBV6-1 and TRBJ2-5; 7 nucleotides match TRBD2. This CDR3 comprises 14 residues. The germline V gene has CDR1 MNHNS and CDR2 SASEGT. The ends lost 4 bases at V and 2 bases at J; junction bases unmatched: 4. In nucleotides, the CDR3 is TGTGCCAGCAGTGTGCTAGCGGATCAAGAGACCCAGTACTTC. Its protein is CASSVLADQETQYF.

V and J are TRBV5-4 and TRBJ2-3; no reliable D call. The CDR3 runs to 13 residues. V gave up 0 bases and J gave up 5 bases, with 7 bases separating them. The germline V gene encodes CDR1 SGHNT and CDR2 YYREEE (reference sequence). This chain's CDR3 is CASSLDERDTQYF. The CDR3 region has the DNA TGTGCCAGCAGCTTGGACGAGAGAGATACGCAGTATTTT.

This clone has just a few counts. V and J are TRBV5-4 and TRBJ2-5; 8 bases match TRBD2. J gave up 2 bases and V 3 bases, and 6 bases lay outside the gene matches. CDR3 length: 15 residues. Germline CDR1 and CDR2: SGHNT and YYREEE (reference sequence). This chain's CDR3 is CASSWGGGLQETQYF. The CDR3 DNA is TGTGCCAGCAGCTGGGGCGGGGGGCTACAAGAGACCCAGTACTTC.

The chain recombines TRBV15 with TRBJ1-6, with 10 bases fitting TRBD1. CDR1 is LNHNV, CDR2 YYDKDF, per germline (reference sequence). Trimming at V came to 3 bases and at J to 7 bases, leaving 9 bases not matched to a gene. The CDR3 length is 17 residues. The CDR3 DNA reads as TGTGCCACCAGCAGGTCCAGGGTGGGACAGGGGAATTCACCCCTCCACTTT. Amino acids: CATSRSRVGQGNSPLHF.

The chain uses TRBV7-8 and TRBJ2-7; D perhaps matches TRBD1 (6 bases). CDR1 SGHVS and CDR2 FQNEAQ come from the germline V gene. This CDR3 is built from 17 residues. The V and J ends lost 1 base and 4 bases respectively, with 20 bases between them. CDR3 nucleotide sequence: TGTGCCAGCAGCTTAGGGGTTGGGACACACACACTTTACGAGCAGTACTTC. Residues: CASSLGVGTHTLYEQYF.

The chain joins TRBV6-5 to TRBJ2-2; 10 bases agree with TRBD2. The germline V gene has CDR1 MNHEY and CDR2 SVGAGI. This CDR3 comprises 14 residues. J lost 6 bases, V lost 7 bases, and 5 bases had no gene match. In DNA form, the CDR3 reads TGTGCCAGCAAAAGCGGGGGGGCCGCCGGGGAGCTGTTTTTT. Its protein product is CASKSGGAAGELFF.

This chain uses TRBV30 with TRBJ1-2; TRBD1 agrees at 7 bases. Germline lookup yields CDR1 GTSNPN and CDR2 SVGIG (reference sequence). The V gene end was trimmed by 3 bases and the J gene end by 4 bases; junction bases not matched to a gene: 5. This CDR3 region has 13 residues. The CDR3: CAWSRDRPYGYTF. DNA for the CDR3: TGTGCCTGGAGCCGGGACAGACCCTATGGCTACACCTTC.

With respect to this clone: The CDR3 ends on some other residue instead of the conserved phenylalanine or tryptophan, so this is likely a read error. The V call is TRBV10-2, the J call TRBJ2-7; 7 nucleotides align to TRBD1. The ends lost 2 bases at V and 4 bases at J; junction bases unmatched: 5. This CDR3 has 14 amino acids. Germline V gene sequence: CDR1 WSHSY, CDR2 SAAADI. CDR3 loop: CASSEHRGVYEQYS. The CDR3 DNA reads as TGCGCCAGCAGTGAGCACAGGGGAGTATACGAGCAGTACTCC.

The V gene is TRBV6-1, the J gene TRBJ2-4, with a possible D match to TRBD1 (6 bases). The CDR3 runs to 16 residues. V was cut by 1 base and J by 0 bases, with 10 bases left in between. Germline V gene data show CDR1 as MNHNS and CDR2 as SASEGT. CDR3 region: CASSEGWDIAKNIQYF. The CDR3, as DNA: TGTGCCAGCAGTGAAGGGTGGGACATAGCCAAAAACATTCAGTACTTC.

This clone was observed a handful of times. The chain combines TRBV7-8 with TRBJ1-2; 12 nucleotides align to TRBD1. The CDR3 runs to 15 residues. The germline V gene encodes CDR1 SGHVS and CDR2 FQNEAQ. V lost 5 bases to trimming and J lost 7 bases; unmatched junction nucleotides: 8. The CDR3 DNA sequence: TGTGCCAGCAGCCCGCTGGGACAGGGGGCGCGTGGCTACACCTTC. Amino acids: CASSPLGQGARGYTF.

The rearrangement links TRBV5-4 to TRBJ1-2; D is possibly TRBD1 (5 bases). This CDR3 contains 15 residues. With 1 base removed from V and 2 bases from J, the gap between germline ends came to 12 bases. Per the germline V gene, CDR1 is SGHNT and CDR2 is YYREEE (reference sequence). CDR3 bases: TGTGCCAGCAGCTTGCCCCGCGGGGGGAACTATGGCTACACCTTC. Protein product: CASSLPRGGNYGYTF.